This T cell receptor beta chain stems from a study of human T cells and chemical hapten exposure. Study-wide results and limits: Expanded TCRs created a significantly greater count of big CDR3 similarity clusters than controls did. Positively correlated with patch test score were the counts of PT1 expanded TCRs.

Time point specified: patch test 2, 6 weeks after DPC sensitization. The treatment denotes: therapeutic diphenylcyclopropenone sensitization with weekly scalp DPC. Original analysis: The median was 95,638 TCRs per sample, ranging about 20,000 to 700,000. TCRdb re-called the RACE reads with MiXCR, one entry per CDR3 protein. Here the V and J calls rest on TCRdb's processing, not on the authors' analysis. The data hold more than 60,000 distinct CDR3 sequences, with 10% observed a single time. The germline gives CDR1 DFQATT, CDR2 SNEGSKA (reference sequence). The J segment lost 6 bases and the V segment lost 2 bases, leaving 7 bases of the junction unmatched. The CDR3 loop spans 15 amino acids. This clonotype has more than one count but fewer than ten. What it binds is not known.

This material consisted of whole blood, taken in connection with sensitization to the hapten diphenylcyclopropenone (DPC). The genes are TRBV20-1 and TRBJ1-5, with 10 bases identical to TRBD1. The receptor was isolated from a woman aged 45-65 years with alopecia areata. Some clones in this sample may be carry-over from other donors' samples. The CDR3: CSARSGTGESQPQHF. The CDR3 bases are TGCAGTGCTAGATCCGGGACAGGGGAGAGTCAGCCCCAGCATTTT.